The clone carrying this T cell receptor (beta chain) was seen once. The data were taken from a study of blood T cell repertoires in COVID-19. On the study more broadly: The samples span acute and convalescent COVID-19 from the United States, Italy and Spain. Sources were T cells, B-cell-depleted T cells, or PBMCs; the material itself was cDNA or gDNA.

CDR1 and CDR2 from the germline V gene are SGHTA and FQGNSA. The CDR3 runs to 14 residues. V was shortened by 3 bases and J by 5 bases, with 13 bases between the two germline ends. Original analysis: Nucleated cell counts were estimated from reference gene primer amplification. Only in-frame clones appear in the TCRdb table, and some are missing; sequencing was by immunoSEQ multiplex PCR. V and J calls and clone size are as listed in that table; D and trimming were resolved from the DNA. The sample holds roughly 70,000 clones; 80% are singletons and the top ten take roughly 18%. Sequencing was carried out using peripheral blood. This TCR was recovered from a man in his sixties or seventies who had recovered from COVID-19. This chain connects TRBV7-2 to TRBJ1-2, with D possibly TRBD1 on 5 matching bases. CDR3 DNA sequence: TGTGCCAGCAGCTTGGACAACATCGCGTATGGCTACACCTTC. This translates into CASSLDNIAYGYTF.